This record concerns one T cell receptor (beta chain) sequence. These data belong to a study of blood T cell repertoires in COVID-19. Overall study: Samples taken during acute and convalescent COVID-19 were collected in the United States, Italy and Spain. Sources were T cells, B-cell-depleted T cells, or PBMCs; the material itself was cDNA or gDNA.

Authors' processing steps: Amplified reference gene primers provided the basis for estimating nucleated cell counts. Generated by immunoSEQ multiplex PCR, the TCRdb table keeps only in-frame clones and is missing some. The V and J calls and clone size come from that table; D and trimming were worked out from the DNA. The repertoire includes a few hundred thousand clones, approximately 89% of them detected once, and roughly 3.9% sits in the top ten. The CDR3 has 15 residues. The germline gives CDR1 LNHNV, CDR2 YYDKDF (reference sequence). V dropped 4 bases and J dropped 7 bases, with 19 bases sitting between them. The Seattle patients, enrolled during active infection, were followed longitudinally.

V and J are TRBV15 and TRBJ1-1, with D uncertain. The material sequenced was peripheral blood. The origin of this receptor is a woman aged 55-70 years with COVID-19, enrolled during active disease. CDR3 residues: CATSISAAVLNEAFF. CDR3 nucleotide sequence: TGTGCCACCAGCATTTCAGCGGCGGTATTGAATGAAGCTTTCTTT.